The sequence of this T cell receptor (beta chain) was determined in a study of T-cell reconstitution after alpha-beta-depleted transplantation in children. The authors prepared the TCRbeta library with unique molecular identifiers. Each CDR3 protein gets one entry after TCRdb re-called the PCR reads with MiXCR. The sample carries some 550,000 distinct CDR3 sequences, 15% to 20% recorded once. Germline CDR1 is MNHEY and CDR2 is SVGEGT. Trimming left V 8 bases short and J 0 bases short, with 14 bases between. This CDR3 has 14 residues. V usage is TRBV6-2 or TRBV6-3 and J usage is TRBJ2-7, with D uncertain. Sequenced here: PBMCs from the stem cell graft donor, sampled from the stem cell graft. The receptor was isolated from a human donor who donated a stem cell graft to a child with acute lymphoblastic leukemia. The CDR3 loop reads CASRPERISYEQYF. Here the CDR3 DNA reads TGTGCCAGCCGCCCGGAACGGATCTCCTACGAGCAGTACTTC.